The 10 T cell receptor beta chains below all came from one sample that was sequenced in a study of T cells after somatic rescue of genetic block. Data came from immunoSEQ multiplex PCR; TCRdb stores just in-frame clones and leaves some out. This sample has tens of thousands of clones, with around 90% found just once. The sample was peripheral blood mononuclear cells (PBMCs). The receptor set was obtained from a man aged 40-49 years.

The chain uses TRBV6-1 and TRBJ1-1; maybe TRBD1 (5 bases). V shed 6 bases and J shed 4 bases, with 12 bases lying between them. The CDR3 runs 13 residues. The germline CDR1 and CDR2 sequences are MNHNS and SASEGT. The CDR3 spells CASSPDRVTEAFF. In DNA form, the CDR3 reads TGTGCCAGCAGCCCCGACAGAGTCACTGAAGCTTTCTTT.

The chain couples TRBV6-5 to TRBJ2-3; D possibly corresponds to TRBD2 (6 bases). The germline V gene encodes CDR1 MNHEY and CDR2 SVGAGI. The CDR3 consists of 16 residues. Deletions cut 4 bases from V and 4 bases from J, with 18 bases between. The CDR3 DNA reads as TGTGCCAGCAGTTCCCCCTCTACCGGGAGCGCAGATACGCAGTATTTT. Its translation: CASSSPSTGSADTQYF.

The chain uses TRBV5-1 and TRBJ2-5; 9 nucleotides line up with TRBD1. The V and J ends lost 4 bases and 5 bases, in that order; junction bases with no gene match: 9. The CDR3 is 15 amino acids. Germline V gene sequence: CDR1 SGHRS, CDR2 YFSETQ. The CDR3 DNA reads as TGCGCCAGCAGCATACTGGGACAGGGAAGGGAGACCCAGTACTTC. It translates to CASSILGQGRETQYF.

The rearrangement uses TRBV7-2 and TRBJ2-7; 8 bases agree with TRBD2. This CDR3 has 15 residues. With V trimmed by 3 bases and J by 0 bases, 4 bases remained unmatched. CDR1 and CDR2 (germline): SGHTA, FQGNSA. In DNA form, the CDR3 reads TGTGCCAGCAGCTTTTTCACTAGCGGCTCCTACGAGCAGTACTTC. It is translated as CASSFFTSGSYEQYF.

The CDR3, as DNA: TGTGCCACTGCGCCCGAGGGGGGGGTGAATGAGCAGTTCTTC. It is translated as CATAPEGGVNEQFF. The chain employs TRBV6-4 and TRBJ2-1, with a weak D call TRBD2 (7 bases). V was shortened by 10 bases and J by 7 bases, with 20 bases between the two germline ends. Germline CDR1 and CDR2: MRHNA and SNTAGT. The CDR3 totals 14 residues.

This rearrangement joins TRBV7-7 to TRBJ2-7; no firm D call. The CDR3 runs to 13 residues. Germline V gene data show CDR1 as SSHAT and CDR2 as FNYEAQ (reference sequence). Trimming took 4 bases from V and 6 from J, leaving 13 bases between them. This CDR3 reads CASSSTVGGEQYF. In DNA form, the CDR3 reads TGTGCCAGCAGCTCAACGGTAGGTGGCGAGCAGTACTTC. Based on the CDR3 plus reference TRBV7-7 and TRBJ2-7, the full variable domain is GAGVSQSPRYKVTKRGQDVTLRCDPISSHATLYWYQQALGQGPEFLTYFNYEAQPDKSGLPSDRFSAERPEGSISTLTIQRTEQRDSAMYRCASSSTVGGEQYFGPGTRLTVT.

The sample holds a few counts of this clone. This sequence joins TRBV7-9 and TRBJ2-2; 9 positions agree with TRBD1. From germline, CDR1 is SEHNR and CDR2 FQNEAQ (reference sequence). The CDR3 covers 12 residues. V was clipped by 7 bases and J by 6 bases; unmatched bases: 0. CDR3 amino acids: CASNRGPGELFF. The CDR3 DNA sequence: TGTGCCAGCAACAGGGGGCCCGGGGAGCTGTTTTTT. Using reference TRBV7-9 and TRBJ2-2 for the parts outside the CDR3, the full variable domain is DTGVSQNPRHKITKRGQNVTFRCDPISEHNRLYWYRQTLGQGPEFLTYFQNEAQLEKSRLLSDRFSAERPKGSFSTLEIQRTEQGDSAMYLCASNRGPGELFFGEGSRLTVL.

This sequence joins TRBV19 and TRBJ1-4; 7 nucleotides agree with TRBD1. The CDR3 is 15 amino acids. CDR1 LNHDA and CDR2 SQIVND come from the germline V gene (reference sequence). After removal of 6 bases from V and 3 bases from J, the junction contained 7 bases not matched to a gene. In DNA, the CDR3 is TGTGCCAGTAGCTGGGAAGGGACAGCTAATGAAAAACTGTTTTTT. Protein: CASSWEGTANEKLFF.

The V gene is TRBV5-4, the J gene TRBJ2-1; TRBD1 or TRBD2 may be the D gene (5 bases each). V was pared by 4 bases and J by 15 bases, with 17 bases between. Germline values: CDR1 SGHNT, CDR2 YYREEE (reference sequence). The CDR3 contains 12 residues. This chain's CDR3 is CASSDIRGSLFF. CDR3 bases: TGTGCCAGCAGCGACATCCGGGGCTCCTTGTTCTTC. The whole variable domain, remainder taken from reference TRBV5-4 and TRBJ2-1, is ETGVTQSPTHLIKTRGQQVTLRCSSQSGHNTVSWYQQALGQGPQFIFQYYREEENGRGNFPPRFSGLQFPNYSSELNVNALELDDSALYLCASSDIRGSLFFGPGTRLTVL.

The chain combines TRBV1 with TRBJ2-7; TRBD2 reflects the table's D call only, with no check against the DNA. TRBV1 is an annotated pseudogene. The CDR3 spans 19 residues. This chain's CDR3 is CTSSQLAGGPPSSSYEQYF. Here the CDR3 DNA reads TGCACCAGCAGCCAACTAGCGGGAGGCCCTCCTTCGAGTTCCTACGAGCAGTACTTC.